The clone carrying this TCR beta chain has a count of ten or more. The antigen is unknown. These data come from a study of CD8 T cells in ankylosing spondylitis. Broader study findings: Seemingly characteristic of ankylosing spondylitis blood was a TCR beta motif consisting of about 8 highly homologous variants.

TCRdb redid the calling of the 5' RACE reads with MiXCR, one entry per CDR3 protein. The sample has about 210,000 distinct CDR3 sequences, roughly 6.6% seen once; the top ten hold more than 13%. CDR1 and CDR2 from the germline V gene are MDHEN and SYDVKM. The V and J ends lost 3 bases and 10 bases respectively, with 13 bases between them. There are 14 residues in the CDR3. This chain uses TRBV28 with TRBJ1-6, with D perhaps TRBD1 (5 bases). This TCR came from a male donor with ankylosing spondylitis. Sequencing was performed on blood, either unsorted or a sorted T cell fraction (not recorded which). CDR3 sequence: CASSLMGVGSPLHF. CDR3 DNA: TGTGCCAGCAGTTTGATGGGGGTTGGGTCACCCCTCCACTTT.